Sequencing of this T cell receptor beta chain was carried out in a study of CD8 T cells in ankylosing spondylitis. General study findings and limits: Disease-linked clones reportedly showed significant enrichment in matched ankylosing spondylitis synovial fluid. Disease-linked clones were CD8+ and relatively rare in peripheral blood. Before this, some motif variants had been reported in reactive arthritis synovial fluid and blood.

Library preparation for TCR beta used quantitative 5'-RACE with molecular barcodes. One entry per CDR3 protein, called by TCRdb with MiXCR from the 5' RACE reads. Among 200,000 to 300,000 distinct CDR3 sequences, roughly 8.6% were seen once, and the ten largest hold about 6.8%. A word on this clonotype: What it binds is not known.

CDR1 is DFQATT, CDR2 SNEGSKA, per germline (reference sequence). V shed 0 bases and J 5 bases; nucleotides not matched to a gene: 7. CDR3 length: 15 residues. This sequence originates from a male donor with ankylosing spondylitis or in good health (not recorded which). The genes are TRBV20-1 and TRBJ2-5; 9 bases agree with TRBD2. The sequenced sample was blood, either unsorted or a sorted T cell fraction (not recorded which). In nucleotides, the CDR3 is TGCAGTGCTAGAGATCCGGGACTAGCAAGCGAGACCCAGTACTTC. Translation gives CSARDPGLASETQYF.